These 18 T cell receptor beta chains were all obtained from the same sample, sequenced in a study of blood T cell repertoires in COVID-19. TCRdb's table, derived via immunoSEQ multiplex PCR, lists solely in-frame clones and lacks some. The repertoire has 200,000 to 300,000 clones, 85% to 90% of them found once; the top ten carry more than 4.5%. The material sequenced was peripheral blood. The receptors come from a woman in her fifties or sixties with COVID-19, enrolled during active disease.

The chain links TRBV7-3 to TRBJ1-2; the match to TRBD1 covers 7 bases. V lost 4 bases to trimming and J lost 8 bases; unmatched junction nucleotides: 7. This CDR3 comprises 13 residues. Germline CDR1 is SGHTA and CDR2 is FQGTGA. CDR3 nucleotides: TGTGCCAGCAGCTCGACAGGGACTGGAGGCTACACCTTC. It encodes CASSSTGTGGYTF.

V and J are TRBV13 and TRBJ1-1, with TRBD1 matching over 8 bases. Germline V gene sequence: CDR1 PRHDT, CDR2 FYEKMQ (reference sequence). The ends lost 5 bases at V and 2 bases at J; junction bases unmatched: 7. The CDR3 is 15 amino acids. The CDR3 loop is CASSASGGFNTEAFF. Written as DNA, the CDR3 is TGTGCCAGCAGCGCCTCAGGGGGCTTTAACACTGAAGCTTTCTTT.

V is TRBV18 and J is TRBJ1-3, with TRBD1 as a possible D gene (6 bases). In germline, CDR1 is KGHSH, CDR2 LQKENI. CDR3 length equals 16 residues. V was pared by 6 bases and J by 0 bases, with 15 bases between. CDR3 residues: CASSVKDSRSGNTIYF. The CDR3 nucleotides read TGTGCCAGCTCTGTGAAGGACAGCCGCTCTGGAAACACCATATATTTT.

This clone was observed a few times. The J gene is TRBJ2-2, the V gene TRBV9; weak D call: TRBD2 (5 bases). The length of the CDR3 is 18 residues. The V gene lost 2 bases and the J gene lost 2 bases, with 19 bases spanning the gap. Germline V gene data show CDR1 as SGDLS and CDR2 as YYNGEE. The CDR3 here is CASSVRPLSGVNTGELFF. CDR3 coding DNA: TGTGCCAGCAGCGTCCGACCATTATCCGGGGTAAACACCGGGGAGCTGTTTTTT.

The CDR3 DNA reads as TGTGCCAGCAGTCTACCGGGGGTCACAGATACGCAGTATTTT. This encodes CASSLPGVTDTQYF. The gene calls are TRBV28 and TRBJ2-3; weak D call: TRBD2 (6 bases). The CDR3 runs to 14 residues. The V end was cut by 5 bases, the J end by 2 bases, with 11 bases between. Looked up from germline, CDR1 is MDHEN and CDR2 is SYDVKM.

This rearrangement joins TRBV14 to TRBJ2-2, with 9 bases matching TRBD1. There are 16 residues in the CDR3. J lost 5 bases, V lost 4 bases, and 8 bases had no gene match. Germline CDR1 is SGHDN and CDR2 is FVKESK. The CDR3 nucleotides are TGTGCCAGCAGCCGACCGGGACAGGGAGGGACCGGGGAGCTGTTTTTT. It translates to CASSRPGQGGTGELFF.

The chain uses TRBV9 and TRBJ1-1, with 7 nucleotides matching TRBD1. The CDR3 is 15 residues long. The V gene end was trimmed by 4 bases and the J gene end by 1 base; junction bases not matched to a gene: 7. Germline CDR1 and CDR2: SGDLS and YYNGEE. CDR3 amino acids: CASSLGQASNTEAFF. CDR3 in DNA: TGTGCCAGCAGCCTCGGACAGGCTTCGAACACTGAAGCTTTCTTT.

The count of this clone is one. CDR3 loop: CASSPRTANYGYTF. Here the CDR3 DNA reads TGTGCCAGCAGCCCCCGGACAGCAAACTATGGCTACACCTTC. The chain is built from TRBV5-4 and TRBJ1-2; maybe TRBD1 (6 bases). V lost 4 bases and J 2 bases, leaving 12 bases between the germline ends. Germline V gene data show CDR1 as SGHNT and CDR2 as YYREEE (reference sequence). The CDR3 sequence is 14 residues long.

CDR3 bases: TGTGCCAGCAGCTATGACAGGGTCGAGCAGTACTTC. The encoded protein is CASSYDRVEQYF. J is TRBJ2-7 and V is TRBV5-6, with 7 bases fitting TRBD1. With 3 bases clipped from V and 6 bases from J, the junction kept 3 bases outside the gene matches. The V gene's germline CDR1 is SGHDT and CDR2 YYEEEE. The CDR3 spans 12 residues.

The sample holds one count of this clone. The rearrangement uses TRBV7-2 and TRBJ1-4; D not certain. CDR1 and CDR2 from the germline V gene are SGHTA and FQGNSA. Trimming removed 5 bases from V and 7 bases from J, with 14 bases in between. The CDR3 sequence is 14 residues long. The CDR3 DNA follows: TGTGCCAGCAGCCCCGGAGTACCGGGTGAAAAACTGTTTTTT. The encoded protein is CASSPGVPGEKLFF. The full variable domain, in which reference TRBV7-2 and TRBJ1-4 provide the parts outside the CDR3, is GAGVSQSPSNKVTEKGKDVELRCDPISGHTALYWYRQSLGQGLEFLIYFQGNSAPDKSGLPSDRFSAERTGGSVSTLTIQRTQQEDSAVYLCASSPGVPGEKLFFGSGTQLSVL.

The V and J genes are TRBV5-1 and TRBJ2-5; 8 nucleotides line up with TRBD1. Trimming at V came to 4 bases and at J to 2 bases, leaving 7 bases not matched to a gene. Germline V gene sequence: CDR1 SGHRS, CDR2 YFSETQ. CDR3 size: 15 residues. This CDR3 is CASSPDRGRQETQYF. CDR3 in DNA: TGCGCCAGCAGCCCTGACAGGGGAAGACAAGAGACCCAGTACTTC.

There are a few counts of this clone. The V and J genes are TRBV7-2 and TRBJ1-6; D ambiguous. The CDR3 is made up of 15 amino acids. Germline V gene data show CDR1 as SGHTA and CDR2 as FQGNSA. Trimming stripped 0 bases from V and 7 bases from J, with 10 bases between. DNA for the CDR3: TGTGCCAGCAGCTTAGCCCGCACTCCGAATTCACCCCTCCACTTT. It yields the protein CASSLARTPNSPLHF.

The chain couples TRBV28 to TRBJ2-5, with a possible D match to TRBD2 (5 bases). There are 14 residues in the CDR3. Germline V gene lookup returns CDR1 MDHEN and CDR2 SYDVKM. Trimming took 3 bases from V and 4 from J, leaving 12 bases between them. Here the CDR3 DNA reads TGTGCCAGCAGTTTCAGTGGAGGCCGAGAGACCCAGTACTTC. This encodes CASSFSGGRETQYF.

The chain joins TRBV28 to TRBJ2-6; TRBD2 is a possible D gene (5 bases). Germline V gene data show CDR1 as MDHEN and CDR2 as SYDVKM. The CDR3 loop spans 15 amino acids. The V end lost 7 bases, the J end lost 2 bases, and 12 bases lay between the germline ends. CDR3 residues: CASKWGAAGANVLTF. In nucleotides, the CDR3 is TGTGCCAGCAAGTGGGGAGCGGCTGGGGCCAACGTCCTGACTTTC. Variable domain in full (rest from reference TRBV28 and TRBJ2-6): DVKVTQSSRYLVKRTGEKVFLECVQDMDHENMFWYRQDPGLGLRLIYFSYDVKMKEKGDIPEGYSVSREKKERFSLILESASTNQTSMYLCASKWGAAGANVLTFGAGSRLTVL.

This clone was recorded once. An end of the junction differs from the germline gene, which may be a read error. The chain has TRBV4-2 and TRBJ2-3, with 7 bases aligning to TRBD2. The germline V gene has CDR1 LGHNA and CDR2 YNFKEQ. The CDR3 totals 15 residues. The CDR3 sequence: CASRQAELTGGTQYF. In DNA form, the CDR3 reads TGTGCCAGCAGGCAAGCGGAACTCACGGGGGGTACGCAGTATTTT.

The chain joins TRBV15 to TRBJ1-5; D possibly corresponds to TRBD1 (6 bases). CDR3 length: 17 amino acids. CDR1 is LNHNV, CDR2 YYDKDF, per germline (reference sequence). Trimming removed 1 base at V and 0 bases at J, with 13 bases between. The CDR3 loop is CATSRGEQGYSNQPQHF. CDR3 nucleotide sequence: TGTGCCACCAGCAGAGGCGAACAGGGATATAGCAATCAGCCCCAGCATTTT.

V gene TRBV28 combines with J gene TRBJ1-3; D possibly corresponds to TRBD1 (5 bases). From germline, CDR1 is MDHEN and CDR2 SYDVKM. The CDR3 runs 15 residues. V lost 6 bases to trimming and J lost 4 bases, with 16 bases between them. This CDR3 reads CASRDDGGSGNTIYF. The CDR3 nucleotides read TGTGCCAGCAGAGACGACGGGGGGTCAGGAAACACCATATATTTT.

The chain couples TRBV2 to TRBJ2-5; 9 bases align to TRBD2. There are 14 residues in the CDR3. J was trimmed by 3 bases and V by 6 bases; bases with no gene match: 5. CDR1 is SNHLY and CDR2 is FYNNEI in the germline V gene. In DNA, the CDR3 is TGTGCCAGCAGAGCGACTAGCGGAAAAGAGACCCAGTACTTC. Translated: CASRATSGKETQYF. The full variable domain, with the rest looked up from reference TRBV2 and TRBJ2-5, is EPEVTQTPSHQVTQMGQEVILRCVPISNHLYFYWYRQILGQKVEFLVSFYNNEISEKSEIFDDQFSVERPDGSNFTLKIRSTKLEDSAMYFCASRATSGKETQYFGPGTRLLVL.